The present entry profiles one T cell receptor beta chain with its context. Its antigen is undetermined. Germline CDR1 LGHNA, CDR2 YNFKEQ. Losses at the gene ends were 3 bases for V and 1 base for J; bases not matched to a gene: 10. The CDR3 is made up of 17 amino acids. The data were taken from a study of response to subunit inactivated influenza vaccine. Notes on the study in general: After each seasonal influenza vaccination, few new T cells are recruited, the authors suggested.

TCRdb redid the calling of the RT-PCR reads with MiXCR, one entry per CDR3 protein. Among 170,000 or so distinct CDR3 sequences listed, about 10% were seen once. The sequences come from CD8+ T cells sorted from PBMCs, collected about 23 months after vaccination. V usage is TRBV4-2 and J usage is TRBJ2-7, with 9 positions matching TRBD1. The sequence derives from a man aged 50 to 69 who received an inactivated influenza vaccine. In DNA, the CDR3 is TGTGCCAGCAGCCAGAGGGAACAGGGGGCCTTGTCCTACGAGCAGTACTTC. This codes for CASSQREQGALSYEQYF.